Listed below are T cell receptor beta chains from one sample, sequenced in a study of blood T cell repertoires in COVID-19. Method: immunoSEQ multiplex PCR; TCRdb's copy keeps in-frame clones and lacks some. The table has tens of thousands of clones, over 75% seen once. The sequenced material came from peripheral blood. The source of these receptors is a woman over 75 with acute or convalescent COVID-19. CDR3s include the opening cysteine and the closing phenylalanine or tryptophan. D genes are given only for firm matches. Only some rows state a clone size, as once, few, many or a class for expanded clones.

CDR3 DNA: TGTGCCAGCTCACCCGAGACGGGGATAGGGGAGCAGTTCTTC; CDR3 protein: CASSPETGIGEQFF; D gene: -; CDR3 length: 14; clone size: once; V gene: TRBV18; J gene: TRBJ2-1
CDR3 DNA: TGTGCTAGTGGTTTGGTACTCGGCAGGGAAGGAAACACCATATATTTT; CDR3 protein: CASGLVLGREGNTIYF; D gene: -; CDR3 length: 16; clone size: -; V gene: TRBV12-5; J gene: TRBJ1-3
CDR3 DNA: TGTGCCAGCAGCGTGACAGGGGACGGCACTGAAGCTTTCTTT; CDR3 protein: CASSVTGDGTEAFF; D gene: TRBD1; CDR3 length: 14; clone size: -; V gene: TRBV7-9; J gene: TRBJ1-1
CDR3 DNA: TGTGCCAGCAGTTACTCGAGACAGGGAGCGACAGGCTACACCTTC; CDR3 protein: CASSYSRQGATGYTF; D gene: TRBD1; CDR3 length: 15; clone size: -; V gene: TRBV6-5; J gene: TRBJ1-2
CDR3 DNA: TGCAGCGCCATGGACAAACCCTACGAGCAGTACTTC; CDR3 protein: CSAMDKPYEQYF; D gene: -; CDR3 length: 12; clone size: -; V gene: TRBV29-1; J gene: TRBJ2-7
CDR3 DNA: TGTGCCAGTAGTGCGGGACAGCTCTATGGCTACACCTTC; CDR3 protein: CASSAGQLYGYTF; D gene: TRBD1; CDR3 length: 13; clone size: -; V gene: TRBV19; J gene: TRBJ1-2
CDR3 DNA: TGTGCCAGCAGCGTGGATTTTTGGACAGGGGGCCACTCTGGGGCCAACGTCCTGACTTTC; CDR3 protein: CASSVDFWTGGHSGANVLTF; D gene: TRBD1; CDR3 length: 20; clone size: few; V gene: TRBV9; J gene: TRBJ2-6
CDR3 DNA: TGTGCCAGCAGTTTAAATGCAGGGGGCTATGGCTACACCTTC; CDR3 protein: CASSLNAGGYGYTF; D gene: TRBD1; CDR3 length: 14; clone size: -; V gene: TRBV27; J gene: TRBJ1-2
CDR3 DNA: TGTGCCAGCAGCTTATTTACAGCTAGCAATCAGCCCCAGCATTTT; CDR3 protein: CASSLFTASNQPQHF; D gene: -; CDR3 length: 15; clone size: -; V gene: TRBV7-2; J gene: TRBJ1-5
CDR3 DNA: TGTGCCAGCAATAGACAGGAGGGCAATCAGCCCCAGCATTTT; CDR3 protein: CASNRQEGNQPQHF; D gene: -; CDR3 length: 14; clone size: few; V gene: TRBV2; J gene: TRBJ1-5
CDR3 DNA: TGTGCCAGCAGCTCCCCCGAGGGACAGGGGCGTTATGGCTACACCTTC; CDR3 protein: CASSSPEGQGRYGYTF; D gene: TRBD1; CDR3 length: 16; clone size: -; V gene: TRBV7-2; J gene: TRBJ1-2
CDR3 DNA: TGTGCCAGCAGTTCCGGGAGTCCCTACACCTTC; CDR3 protein: CASSSGSPYTF; D gene: -; CDR3 length: 11; clone size: -; V gene: TRBV12-3/TRBV12-4; J gene: TRBJ1-2
CDR3 DNA: TGTGCCAGCAGCGGACAGCGGGGGGGCGGTGAAGCTTTCTTT; CDR3 protein: CASSGQRGGGEAFF; D gene: -; CDR3 length: 14; clone size: once; V gene: TRBV7-2; J gene: TRBJ1-1
CDR3 DNA: TGTGCCAGCTCACCACCGGTGTCCAGCTCCTACAATGAGCAGTTCTTC; CDR3 protein: CASSPPVSSSYNEQFF; D gene: -; CDR3 length: 16; clone size: -; V gene: TRBV18; J gene: TRBJ2-1
CDR3 DNA: TGTGCCAGCAGCGCCGGGACTAGCCCCTCATCTGAGCAGTTCTTC; CDR3 protein: CASSAGTSPSSEQFF; D gene: TRBD2; CDR3 length: 15; clone size: few; V gene: TRBV9; J gene: TRBJ2-1
CDR3 DNA: TGTGCCAGCAGTTACACGACAGGCGGTAATGAAAAACTGTTTTTT; CDR3 protein: CASSYTTGGNEKLFF; D gene: -; CDR3 length: 15; clone size: -; V gene: TRBV6-5; J gene: TRBJ1-4
CDR3 DNA: TGTGCCAGCAGCTCGGGACAGGTTGGCTACACCTTC; CDR3 protein: CASSSGQVGYTF; D gene: TRBD1; CDR3 length: 12; clone size: once; V gene: TRBV3-1/TRBV3-2; J gene: TRBJ1-2